This T cell receptor beta chain was identified in a study of relationships among human T cell subsets. Notes on the study in general: Regulatory and Th2 subsets had few clones over 100 reads, unlike CD8+ cytotoxic cells. Th1, Th2 and regulatory T cells shared many CDR3 sequences.

TCR alpha and beta CDR3s were amplified from mRNA by semiquantitative ARM-PCR. ARM-PCR used tagged nested gene-specific primers, then communal superprimers for exponential amplification. In TCRdb, the multiplex PCR reads were re-called with MiXCR into one record per CDR3 protein. The sample has 7,000 or so distinct CDR3 sequences, approximately 70% seen once. V dropped 3 bases and J dropped 5 bases, with 19 bases sitting between them. Germline V gives CDR1 GTSNPN, CDR2 SVGIG (reference sequence). This CDR3 region has 15 residues. About this clonotype: Its antigen remains unknown.

From pooled CD4+ and CD8+ T cells, anti-CD45RA microbeads isolated naive plus transitional cells. The chain employs TRBV30 and TRBJ1-2, with no clear D. The sample taken for sequencing was naive and transitional (CD45RA+) T cells sorted from blood. This clonotype was obtained from a man aged 35-49 years in good health. The CDR3 spells CAWSFRASHAYGYTF. CDR3 nucleotide sequence: TGTGCCTGGAGCTTTCGGGCATCGCACGCGTATGGCTACACCTTC.